This T cell receptor beta chain is from a study of blood T cell repertoires in COVID-19. Study overall: Acute-phase and convalescent COVID-19 samples originated in the United States, Italy and Spain. T cells, B-cell-depleted T cells, or PBMCs supplied cDNA or gDNA.

As for this clone: The junction and the germline gene differ at one end; a read error may be behind it.

As handled by the study authors: Estimated nucleated cell counts came from reference gene primer amplification. The repertoire was sequenced with immunoSEQ multiplex PCR; TCRdb's copy has only in-frame clones and lacks some. V and J calls and clone size are given by that table; D and trimming were obtained from the DNA. The sample holds about 120,000 clones, 78% seen once. Material for sequencing was peripheral blood. This TCR was recovered from a man between 70 and 80 years old with acute or convalescent COVID-19.

The CDR3 DNA is TGTGCCAGCAGTCTATCCCTGGGCTTAAAAGTAGCTTTCTTT. This sequence encodes CASSLSLGLKVAFF. The chain uses TRBV27 and TRBJ1-1; D call uncertain. CDR3 length: 14 residues. Germline loops: CDR1 MNHEY, CDR2 SMNVEV (reference sequence).